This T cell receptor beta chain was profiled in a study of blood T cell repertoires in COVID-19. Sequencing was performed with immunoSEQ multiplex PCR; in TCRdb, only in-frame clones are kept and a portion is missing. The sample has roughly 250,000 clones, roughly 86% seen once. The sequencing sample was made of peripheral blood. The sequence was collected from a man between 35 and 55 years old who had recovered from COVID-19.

The CDR3 nucleotides are TGTGCCAGCAGACAAGGACTAGCGGGATACAATGAGCAGTTCTTC. The encoded protein is CASRQGLAGYNEQFF. The rearrangement joins TRBV2 to TRBJ2-1; 12 bases line up with TRBD2. Germline lookup yields CDR1 SNHLY and CDR2 FYNNEI. J was trimmed by 4 bases and V by 6 bases; bases with no gene match: 4. The CDR3 is made up of 15 amino acids.